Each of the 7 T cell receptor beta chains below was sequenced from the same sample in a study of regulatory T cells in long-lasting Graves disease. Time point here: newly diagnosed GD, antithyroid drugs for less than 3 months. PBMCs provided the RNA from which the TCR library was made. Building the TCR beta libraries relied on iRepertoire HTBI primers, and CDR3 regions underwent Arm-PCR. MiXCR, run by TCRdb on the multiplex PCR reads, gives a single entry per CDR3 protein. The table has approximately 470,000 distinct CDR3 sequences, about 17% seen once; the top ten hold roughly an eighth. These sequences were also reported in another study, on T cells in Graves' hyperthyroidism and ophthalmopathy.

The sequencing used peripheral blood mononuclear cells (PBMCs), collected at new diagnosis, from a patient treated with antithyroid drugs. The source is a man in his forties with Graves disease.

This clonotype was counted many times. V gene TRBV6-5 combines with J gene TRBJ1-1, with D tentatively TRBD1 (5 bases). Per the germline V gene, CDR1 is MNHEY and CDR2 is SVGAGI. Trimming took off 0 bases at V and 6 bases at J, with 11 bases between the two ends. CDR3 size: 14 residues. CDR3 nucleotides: TGTGCCAGCAGTTACTCGCCAGGGTTGGCTGAAGCTTTCTTT. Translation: CASSYSPGLAEAFF.

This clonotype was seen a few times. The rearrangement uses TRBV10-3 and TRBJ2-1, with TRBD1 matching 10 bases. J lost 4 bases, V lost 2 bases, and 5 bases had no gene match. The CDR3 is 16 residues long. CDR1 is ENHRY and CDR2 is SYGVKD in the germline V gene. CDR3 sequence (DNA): TGTGCCATCAGTGAGCCGGGACAGGGGCCTTACAATGAGCAGTTCTTC. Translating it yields CAISEPGQGPYNEQFF.

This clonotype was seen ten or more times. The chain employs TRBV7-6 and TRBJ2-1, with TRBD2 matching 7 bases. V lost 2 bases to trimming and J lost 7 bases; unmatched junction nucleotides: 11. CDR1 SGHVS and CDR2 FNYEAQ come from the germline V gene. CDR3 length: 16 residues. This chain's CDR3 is CASSLKVAGDGNEQFF. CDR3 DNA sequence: TGTGCCAGCAGCTTAAAGGTGGCGGGAGATGGTAATGAGCAGTTCTTC. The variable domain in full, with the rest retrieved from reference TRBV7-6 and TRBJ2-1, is GAGVSQSPRYKVTKRGQDVALRCDPISGHVSLYWYRQALGQGPEFLTYFNYEAQQDKSGLPNDRFSAERPEGSISTLTIQRTEQRDSAMYRCASSLKVAGDGNEQFFGPGTRLTVL.

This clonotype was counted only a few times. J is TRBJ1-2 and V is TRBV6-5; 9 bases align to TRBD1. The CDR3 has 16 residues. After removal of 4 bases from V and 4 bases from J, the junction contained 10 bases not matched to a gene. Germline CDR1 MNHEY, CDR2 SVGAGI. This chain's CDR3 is CASSSAGTGSLYGYTF. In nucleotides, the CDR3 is TGTGCCAGCAGTTCTGCTGGGACAGGGAGCCTCTATGGCTACACCTTC.

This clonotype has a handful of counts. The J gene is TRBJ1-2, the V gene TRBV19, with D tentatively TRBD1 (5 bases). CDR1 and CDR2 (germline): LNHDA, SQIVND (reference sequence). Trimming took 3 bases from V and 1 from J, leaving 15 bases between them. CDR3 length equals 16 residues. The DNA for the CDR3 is TGTGCCAGTAGTATGCAGCTAGGGACGGTTAACTATGGCTACACCTTC. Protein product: CASSMQLGTVNYGYTF. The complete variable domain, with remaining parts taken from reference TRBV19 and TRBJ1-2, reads DGGITQSPKYLFRKEGQNVTLSCEQNLNHDAMYWYRQDPGQGLRLIYYSQIVNDFQKGDIAEGYSVSREKKESFPLTVTSAQKNPTAFYLCASSMQLGTVNYGYTFGSGTRLTVV.

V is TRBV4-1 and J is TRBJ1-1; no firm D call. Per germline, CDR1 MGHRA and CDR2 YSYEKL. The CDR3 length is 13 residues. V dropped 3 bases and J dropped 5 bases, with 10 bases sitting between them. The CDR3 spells CASSQVARTEAFF. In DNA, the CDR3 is TGCGCCAGCAGCCAGGTCGCTAGGACTGAAGCTTTCTTT.

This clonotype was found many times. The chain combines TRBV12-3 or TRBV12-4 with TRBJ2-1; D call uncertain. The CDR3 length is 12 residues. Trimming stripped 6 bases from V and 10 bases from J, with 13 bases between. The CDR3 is CASRRKQTEQFF. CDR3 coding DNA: TGTGCCAGCAGAAGGAAACAGACCGAGCAGTTCTTC.